These T cell receptor beta chains were read from a single sample in a study of blood T cells in healthy people across ages. TCRdb recomputed calls from the 5' RACE reads with MiXCR, one row per CDR3 protein. Counted here are over a million distinct CDR3 sequences, 35% to 50% occurring once; the ten biggest clones make up 15% to 20%. Sequencing used blood. These receptor sequences come from a woman aged 60-75 years in good health. CDR3s include the opening cysteine and the closing phenylalanine or tryptophan. Each record gives: J gene, clone size, V gene, D gene, CDR3 protein, CDR3 DNA. D genes are given only for firm matches. Clone size is stated in some rows and not others, as once, few, many or a class when expanded.

J: TRBJ2-1; size: -; V: TRBV24-1; D: TRBD2; CDR3: CATSKTSGRSYNEQFF; DNA: TGTGCCACCAGCAAGACTAGCGGGAGGTCCTACAATGAGCAGTTCTTC
J: TRBJ2-7; size: many; V: TRBV9; D: TRBD2; CDR3: CASSVAPSGSAADEQYF; DNA: TGTGCCAGCAGCGTAGCCCCTAGCGGGAGCGCCGCAGACGAGCAGTACTTC
J: TRBJ1-2; size: -; V: TRBV4-1; D: -; CDR3: CASSHTPQGGFFGYTF; DNA: TGCGCCAGCAGCCACACGCCCCAAGGGGGTTTCTTCGGCTACACCTTC
J: TRBJ2-7; size: -; V: TRBV20-1; D: TRBD1; CDR3: CSARTGTGRYEQYF; DNA: TGCAGTGCTAGGACCGGGACAGGGCGCTACGAGCAGTACTTC
J: TRBJ2-1; size: -; V: TRBV4-1; D: -; CDR3: CASSLSPGVGEQFF; DNA: TGCGCCAGCAGCCTGAGTCCGGGAGTGGGTGAGCAGTTCTTC
J: TRBJ2-7; size: many; V: TRBV20-1; D: TRBD1; CDR3: CSAPGQGAYEQYF; DNA: TGCAGTGCTCCGGGACAGGGGGCCTACGAGCAGTACTTC
J: TRBJ2-7; size: -; V: TRBV28; D: -; CDR3: CASGQGLYYEQYF; DNA: TGTGCCAGCGGTCAGGGGTTATACTACGAGCAGTACTTC
J: TRBJ2-2; size: -; V: TRBV3-1; D: -; CDR3: CASSRSGATNTGELFF; DNA: TGTGCCAGCAGCCGGTCCGGGGCCACGAACACCGGGGAGCTGTTTTTT
J: TRBJ2-7; size: few; V: TRBV21-1; D: -; CDR3: CASRPRDRGPHPYEQYF; DNA: TGTGCCAGCAGACCCCGGGACAGGGGGCCCCATCCCTACGAGCAGTACTTC
J: TRBJ2-3; size: -; V: TRBV7-8; D: TRBD2; CDR3: CASSPTSGDTDTQYF; DNA: TGTGCCAGCAGCCCGACTAGCGGGGACACAGATACGCAGTATTTT
J: TRBJ2-5; size: -; V: TRBV5-1; D: -; CDR3: CTSSFASGFFETQYF; DNA: TGCACCAGCAGCTTCGCCAGCGGTTTTTTCGAGACCCAGTACTTC
J: TRBJ2-5; size: few; V: TRBV20-1; D: -; CDR3: CSARDWAGPQETQYF; DNA: TGCAGTGCTAGAGATTGGGCGGGGCCCCAAGAGACCCAGTACTTC
J: TRBJ2-3; size: -; V: TRBV6-6; D: -; CDR3: CASNEPGRSTDTQYF; DNA: TGTGCCAGCAACGAACCGGGACGGAGCACAGATACGCAGTATTTT
J: TRBJ1-2; size: -; V: TRBV20-1; D: -; CDR3: CSARYLTRALGGYTF; DNA: TGCAGTGCTAGGTATCTTACTCGAGCCCTTGGCGGCTACACCTTC
J: TRBJ2-5; size: few; V: TRBV12-3/TRBV12-4; D: -; CDR3: CASRQGGQETQYF; DNA: TGTGCCAGCAGGCAGGGGGGCCAAGAGACCCAGTACTTC
J: TRBJ1-2; size: many; V: TRBV4-1; D: -; CDR3: CASSQVEFTNYGYTF; DNA: TGCGCCAGCAGCCAAGTTGAATTTACTAACTATGGCTACACCTTC
J: TRBJ2-1; size: -; V: TRBV4-1; D: TRBD1; CDR3: CASSQNNRDSLGNEQFF; DNA: TGCGCCAGCAGCCAAAATAACCGGGACAGCCTAGGGAATGAGCAGTTCTTC
J: TRBJ2-6; size: few; V: TRBV20-1; D: TRBD2; CDR3: CSATGTSGGSGANVLTF; DNA: TGCAGTGCTACCGGGACTAGCGGGGGCTCTGGGGCCAACGTCCTGACTTTC
J: TRBJ2-3; size: -; V: TRBV12-3/TRBV12-4; D: -; CDR3: CASRDKVRADAQYF; DNA: TGTGCCAGCAGGGACAAGGTGAGAGCAGATGCGCAGTATTTT
J: TRBJ2-3; size: -; V: TRBV25-1; D: -; CDR3: CASSEPGTGMLADTQYF; DNA: TGTGCCAGCAGTGAGCCGGGGACGGGTATGTTAGCAGATACGCAGTATTTT
J: TRBJ1-1; size: few; V: TRBV7-2; D: -; CDR3: CASSKGAGNTEAFF; DNA: TGTGCCAGCAGCAAGGGTGCTGGGAACACTGAAGCTTTCTTT
J: TRBJ2-7; size: -; V: TRBV5-6; D: TRBD2; CDR3: CGSSPWGGENEQYF; DNA: TGTGGCAGCAGCCCCTGGGGAGGGGAGAACGAGCAGTACTTC
J: TRBJ2-4; size: few; V: TRBV11-2; D: TRBD1; CDR3: CASSTVRGTGVSKNIQYF; DNA: TGTGCCAGCAGCACCGTTCGGGGGACAGGGGTTTCCAAAAACATTCAGTACTTC
J: TRBJ2-3; size: -; V: TRBV20-1; D: TRBD2; CDR3: CSANGLAGGGTDTQYF; DNA: TGCAGTGCCAATGGACTAGCGGGAGGGGGCACAGATACGCAGTATTTT
J: TRBJ1-4; size: -; V: TRBV6-5; D: -; CDR3: CASSYSRQESEKLFF; DNA: TGTGCCAGCAGTTACTCGAGGCAGGAGAGTGAAAAACTGTTTTTT
J: TRBJ2-7; size: -; V: TRBV3-1; D: -; CDR3: CASSYRQSEQYF; DNA: TGTGCCAGCAGCTACAGACAGTCCGAGCAGTACTTC
J: TRBJ1-1; size: -; V: TRBV6-5; D: -; CDR3: CASGSSVAGTEAFF; DNA: TGTGCCAGCGGATCCTCAGTGGCCGGCACTGAAGCTTTCTTT
J: TRBJ2-3; size: many; V: TRBV14; D: -; CDR3: CASSLFTDTQYF; DNA: TGTGCCAGCAGCCTTTTCACAGATACGCAGTATTTT
J: TRBJ2-4; size: few; V: TRBV7-2; D: -; CDR3: CASTRTNGAKNIQYF; DNA: TGTGCCAGCACCCGGACAAACGGGGCCAAAAACATTCAGTACTTC
J: TRBJ1-4; size: -; V: TRBV28; D: TRBD1; CDR3: CASTTRTGRFATNEKLFF; DNA: TGTGCCAGCACCACTCGGACAGGGCGATTTGCAACTAATGAAAAACTGTTTTTT
J: TRBJ2-3; size: -; V: TRBV15; D: TRBD2; CDR3: CATSRGNQGLAGITDTQYF; DNA: TGTGCCACCAGCAGGGGCAATCAAGGACTAGCGGGGATCACAGATACGCAGTATTTT
J: TRBJ2-3; size: -; V: TRBV20-1; D: TRBD2; CDR3: CSARRAAGADTQYF; DNA: TGCAGTGCTAGACGGGCCGCGGGAGCAGATACGCAGTATTTT
J: TRBJ2-1; size: once; V: TRBV5-8; D: -; CDR3: CASSWGTGLHSYNEQFF; DNA: TGTGCCAGCAGCTGGGGGACTGGACTACATTCCTACAATGAGCAGTTCTTC
J: TRBJ2-7; size: -; V: TRBV12-3/TRBV12-4; D: -; CDR3: CASTLDRSIYNEQYF; DNA: TGTGCCAGCACCCTGGACCGGTCCATTTACAATGAGCAGTACTTC
J: TRBJ2-1; size: many; V: TRBV4-1; D: -; CDR3: CASSQYVRGSEQFF; DNA: TGCGCCAGCAGCCAATATGTCAGAGGCAGTGAGCAGTTCTTC
J: TRBJ1-2; size: -; V: TRBV29-1; D: -; CDR3: CSASPVSRDGYTF; DNA: TGCAGCGCCTCCCCCGTGAGTCGGGATGGCTACACCTTC
J: TRBJ2-6; size: few; V: TRBV20-1; D: TRBD1; CDR3: CSARDQGANGANVLTF; DNA: TGCAGTGCTAGGGACCAGGGGGCGAATGGGGCCAACGTCCTGACTTTC
J: TRBJ1-2; size: -; V: TRBV20-1; D: TRBD1; CDR3: CSAITPGQINYGYTF; DNA: TGCAGTGCCATTACACCGGGACAGATTAACTATGGCTACACCTTC
J: TRBJ2-1; size: few; V: TRBV5-1; D: -; CDR3: CASSSPPNEQFF; DNA: TGCGCCAGCAGCTCGCCGCCCAATGAGCAGTTCTTC
J: TRBJ1-4; size: -; V: TRBV20-1; D: -; CDR3: CSAREDEKLFF; DNA: TGCAGTGCTAGAGAGGATGAAAAACTGTTTTTT
J: TRBJ2-5; size: -; V: TRBV9; D: -; CDR3: CASSVEGYQETQYF; DNA: TGTGCCAGCAGCGTAGAGGGATACCAAGAGACCCAGTACTTC
J: TRBJ2-6; size: many; V: TRBV6-6; D: -; CDR3: CASSYSGSSGANVLTF; DNA: TGTGCCAGCAGCTACTCGGGGTCCTCTGGGGCCAACGTCCTGACTTTC
J: TRBJ2-3; size: -; V: TRBV12-3/TRBV12-4; D: TRBD2; CDR3: CASSNSGRAGTDTQYF; DNA: TGTGCCAGCAGTAATAGCGGGAGGGCAGGCACAGATACGCAGTATTTT
J: TRBJ2-3; size: few; V: TRBV6-1; D: -; CDR3: CASSELRQHVDTQYF; DNA: TGTGCCAGCAGTGAATTACGCCAACACGTAGATACGCAGTATTTT
J: TRBJ2-5; size: -; V: TRBV28; D: -; CDR3: CASSLKYSATKETQYF; DNA: TGTGCCAGCAGTTTAAAGTATAGCGCAACCAAAGAGACCCAGTACTTC
J: TRBJ2-2; size: -; V: TRBV28; D: -; CDR3: CASSLGLGGPGELFF; DNA: TGTGCCAGCAGTTTAGGACTCGGGGGACCCGGGGAGCTGTTTTTT
J: TRBJ2-7; size: -; V: TRBV19; D: TRBD2; CDR3: CASSISGTRTAEQYF; DNA: TGTGCCAGTAGTATCTCCGGGACTAGGACGGCCGAGCAGTACTTC
J: TRBJ2-2; size: -; V: TRBV11-1; D: TRBD1; CDR3: CANQARGQDSHRKLYTGELFF; DNA: TGTGCCAACCAAGCCAGGGGGCAGGACTCCCATCGTAAACTGTACACCGGGGAGCTGTTTTTT
J: TRBJ2-1; size: -; V: TRBV2; D: TRBD1; CDR3: CASSEDRGRGGEQFF; DNA: TGTGCCAGCAGTGAAGACAGGGGGCGAGGAGGTGAGCAGTTCTTC
J: TRBJ2-1; size: -; V: TRBV29-1; D: TRBD2; CDR3: CSVVTSVSYNEQFF; DNA: TGCAGCGTTGTGACTAGCGTCTCCTACAATGAGCAGTTCTTC
J: TRBJ2-1; size: -; V: TRBV5-1; D: TRBD2; CDR3: CASNPILAGNDEQFF; DNA: TGCGCCAGCAACCCAATACTAGCGGGTAACGATGAGCAGTTCTTC
J: TRBJ2-2; size: -; V: TRBV11-2; D: -; CDR3: CASSLDAARGDTGELFF; DNA: TGTGCCAGCAGCTTAGATGCGGCTAGGGGGGACACCGGGGAGCTGTTTTTT